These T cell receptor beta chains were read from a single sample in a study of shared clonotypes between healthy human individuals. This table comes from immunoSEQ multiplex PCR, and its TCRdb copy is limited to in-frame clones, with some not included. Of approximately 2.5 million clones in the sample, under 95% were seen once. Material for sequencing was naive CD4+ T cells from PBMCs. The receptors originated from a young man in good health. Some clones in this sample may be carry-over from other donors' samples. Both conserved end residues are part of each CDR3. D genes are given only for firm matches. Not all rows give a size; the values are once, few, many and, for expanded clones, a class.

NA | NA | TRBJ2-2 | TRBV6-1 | TGTGCCAGCAGTGAAGTAACAGGCGGAAACACCGGGGAGCTGTTTTTT | CASSEVTGGNTGELFF
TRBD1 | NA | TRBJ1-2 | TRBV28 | TGTGCCAGCAGGCCGACAGGGGGCGGTGGCTACACCTTC | CASRPTGGGGYTF
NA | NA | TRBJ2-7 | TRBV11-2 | TGTGCCAGCAGCTTCGGGGCCCCCGGCGAGCAGTACTTC | CASSFGAPGEQYF
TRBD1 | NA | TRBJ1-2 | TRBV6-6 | TGTGCCAGCAGGAGGACAGGTGTAGGGGGCTACACCTTC | CASRRTGVGGYTF
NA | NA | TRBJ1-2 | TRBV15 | TGTGCCACCAGCAGAGATTTTGGCGCCTATGGCTACACCTTC | CATSRDFGAYGYTF
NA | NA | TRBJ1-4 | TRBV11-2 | TGTGCCAGCAGCCAACCGGGGGGATACCCATCCCCCGATGAAAAACTGTTTTTT | CASSQPGGYPSPDEKLFF
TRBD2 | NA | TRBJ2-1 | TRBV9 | TGTGCCAGCAGCGTAGGCGCGGGGGGTCTCTCCTACAATGAGCAGTTCTTC | CASSVGAGGLSYNEQFF
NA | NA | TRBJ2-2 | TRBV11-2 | TGTGCCAGCAGCTTAGTTCCCTTGGTTAACACCGGGGAGCTGTTTTTT | CASSLVPLVNTGELFF
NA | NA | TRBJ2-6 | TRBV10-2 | TGCGCCAGCAGTCGCTGGGTAGCGGAATCACCATCTGGGGCCAACGTCCTGACTTTC | CASSRWVAESPSGANVLTF
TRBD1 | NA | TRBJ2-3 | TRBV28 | TGTGCCAGCACCCTCCTCGGGACAGTTAGCACAGATACGCAGTATTTT | CASTLLGTVSTDTQYF
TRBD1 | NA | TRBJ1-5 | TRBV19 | TGTGCCAGTAGTATGAATGGACAGGGTACGAGCAATCAGCCCCAGCATTTT | CASSMNGQGTSNQPQHF
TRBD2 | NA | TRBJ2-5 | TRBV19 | TGTGCCAGTAGCCGGACTAGCGGGGAGACCCAGTACTTC | CASSRTSGETQYF
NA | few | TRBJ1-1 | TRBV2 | TGTGCCAGCAGTGTTAGTCTTACGAACACTGAAGCTTTCTTT | CASSVSLTNTEAFF
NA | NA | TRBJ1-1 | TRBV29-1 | TGCAGCGTTGAATGGGGGGCGCCGTGGTCTCCTGGACGGAACACTGAAGCTTTCTTT | CSVEWGAPWSPGRNTEAFF
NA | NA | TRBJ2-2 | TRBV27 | TGTGCCAGCAGTATACGGACAGAACCCACCGGGGAGCTGTTTTTT | CASSIRTEPTGELFF
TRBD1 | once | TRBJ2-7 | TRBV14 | TGTGCCAGCAGCCGACTGACAGGGGGCAACTACGAGCAGTACTTC | CASSRLTGGNYEQYF
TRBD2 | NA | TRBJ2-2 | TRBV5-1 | TGCGCCAGCAGCCCCAATAGCGGGTTTCGTTCCGGGGAGCTGTTTTTT | CASSPNSGFRSGELFF
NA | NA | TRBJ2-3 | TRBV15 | TGTGCCACCAGCCAGGGGGGAGTAACAGATACGCAGTATTTT | CATSQGGVTDTQYF
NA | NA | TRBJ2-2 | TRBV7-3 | TGTGCCAGCAGCTCCGGGACAACTAACACCGGGGAGCTGTTTTTT | CASSSGTTNTGELFF
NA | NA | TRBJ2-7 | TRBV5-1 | TGCGCCAGCAGCTTGGTTCGGCAGGCCTACGAGCAGTACTTC | CASSLVRQAYEQYF
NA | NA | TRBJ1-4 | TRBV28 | TGTGCCAGCAGTTGGGGTAGGGGGTTTCCTAATGAAAAACTGTTTTTT | CASSWGRGFPNEKLFF
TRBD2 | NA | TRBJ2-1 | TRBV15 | TGTGCCACCCAACCTAGCGGAGCCTACAATGAGCAGTTCTTC | CATQPSGAYNEQFF
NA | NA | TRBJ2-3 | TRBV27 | TGTGCCAGCAGCCCCTTAGGGACAGATACGCAGTATTTT | CASSPLGTDTQYF
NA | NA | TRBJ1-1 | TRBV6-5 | TGTGCCAGCAGCGGACACTACATGAACACTGAAGCTTTCTTT | CASSGHYMNTEAFF
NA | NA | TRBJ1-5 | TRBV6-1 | TGTGCCAGCAGTGTAGCGGTTTCCAATCAGCCCCAGCATTTT | CASSVAVSNQPQHF
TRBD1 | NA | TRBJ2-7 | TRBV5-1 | TGCGCCAGCAGCTTAGGGACAGGGAAGGGACTCCTCTACGAGCAGTACTTC | CASSLGTGKGLLYEQYF
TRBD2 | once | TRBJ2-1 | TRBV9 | TGTGCCAGCAGCGTAGAAATAGGTTTTAGCGGGGAGCAGTTCTTC | CASSVEIGFSGEQFF
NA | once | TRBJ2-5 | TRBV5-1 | TGCGCCAGCAGCTTACCTCCGGGACTCCTCACAGAGACCCAGTACTTC | CASSLPPGLLTETQYF
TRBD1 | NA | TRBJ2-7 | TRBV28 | TGTGCCAGCACCTCGGGACAGGGATGCTACGAGCAGTACTTC | CASTSGQGCYEQYF
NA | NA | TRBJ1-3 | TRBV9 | TGTGCCAGCAGCGTTGGAGACAGCCGGAGCTCTGGAAACACCATATATTTT | CASSVGDSRSSGNTIYF
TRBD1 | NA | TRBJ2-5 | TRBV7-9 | TGTGCCAGCAGCTTATGGGGGACAGAACAAGAGACCCAGTACTTC | CASSLWGTEQETQYF
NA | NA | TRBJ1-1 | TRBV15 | TGTGCCACCAGCAGAGATCAGGTGGGTAGCACTGAAGCTTTCTTT | CATSRDQVGSTEAFF
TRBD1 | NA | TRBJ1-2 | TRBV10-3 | TGTGCCATCAGATTGGACAGGGAAAGTGGCTACACCTTC | CAIRLDRESGYTF
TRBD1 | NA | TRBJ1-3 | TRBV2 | TGTGCCAGCAGTGAGCAGGGGGCGGGAAACACCATATATTTT | CASSEQGAGNTIYF
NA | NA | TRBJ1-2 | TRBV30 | TGTGCCTGGACGGGGAGCAGCCTTGGCTACACCTTC | CAWTGSSLGYTF
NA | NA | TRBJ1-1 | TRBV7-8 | TGTGCCAGCAGCTCCCAGGGGACCGCTTTCTTT | CASSSQGTAFF
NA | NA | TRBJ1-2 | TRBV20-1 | TGCAGTCCAGACACTTCGTATGGCTACACCTTC | CSPDTSYGYTF
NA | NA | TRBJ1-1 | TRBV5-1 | TGCGCCAGCAGCTTACAGGCGACGGCATTGAACACTGAAGCTTTCTTT | CASSLQATALNTEAFF
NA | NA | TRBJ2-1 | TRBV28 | TGTGCCAGCAGTTTACTGGGAGGTGAGCAGTTCTTC | CASSLLGGEQFF
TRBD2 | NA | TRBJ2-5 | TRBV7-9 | TGTGCCAGCAGCCCCCGGAGGCTAGCGGGACAAGAGACCCAGTACTTC | CASSPRRLAGQETQYF
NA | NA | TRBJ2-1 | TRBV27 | TGTGCCAGCAGTAGACTAGTCTACTACAATGAGCAGTTCTTC | CASSRLVYYNEQFF
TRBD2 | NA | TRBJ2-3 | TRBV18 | TGTGCCAGCTCTCCGGGACTAGAGGGGACAGATACGCAGTATTTT | CASSPGLEGTDTQYF
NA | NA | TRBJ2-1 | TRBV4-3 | TGCGCCAGCAGCCAAGAAAGGAGCTACAATGAGCAGTTCTTC | CASSQERSYNEQFF
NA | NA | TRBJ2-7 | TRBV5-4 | TGTGCCAGCAGCTTGGGTTGGGGTGACTACGAGCAGTACTTC | CASSLGWGDYEQYF
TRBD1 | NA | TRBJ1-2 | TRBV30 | TGTGCCTGGGTAAGGGACAGGGTCAACTATGGCTACACCTTC | CAWVRDRVNYGYTF
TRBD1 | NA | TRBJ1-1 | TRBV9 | TGTGCCAGCAGCGTTGGACAGGGCCACACTGAAGCTTTCTTT | CASSVGQGHTEAFF
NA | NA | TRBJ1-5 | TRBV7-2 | TGTGCCAGCAGCTTAGGGACGGTAAGCAATCAGCCCCAGCATTTT | CASSLGTVSNQPQHF
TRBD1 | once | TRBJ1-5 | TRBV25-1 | TGTGCCAGCAGTGAACCAGGGGGCGGTCAGCCCCAGCATTTT | CASSEPGGGQPQHF
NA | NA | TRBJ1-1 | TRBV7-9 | TGTGCCAGCAGCCATAAAGCGCTGGAAACTGAAGCTTTCTTT | CASSHKALETEAFF